This TCR beta chain was sequenced for a study of cytomegalovirus exposure and HLA in healthy donors. CDR1 is SGDLS, CDR2 YYNGEE, per germline. The CDR3 covers 16 residues. V dropped 4 bases and J dropped 0; count of bases not matched to a gene: 7. Study-wide results and limits: In an earlier analysis, in some 500 donors, most V segments appeared productive either ~87% or ~30% of the time.

Details on this clone: The antigen is not known.

The PCR had 60 Vbeta and 13 Jbeta primers. Clones were read by immunoSEQ multiplex PCR, and TCRdb kept only the in-frame ones, dropping some. The table records under 150,000 clones, approximately 68% of them present only once. Sequencing used PBMCs. The chain combines TRBV9 with TRBJ2-3; 8 bases map to TRBD1. The TCR originated in a man aged 35-49 years in good health and CMV-seronegative. The CDR3 spells CASSTQGATSTDTQYF. CDR3 nucleotides: TGTGCCAGCAGCACTCAGGGGGCCACTAGCACAGATACGCAGTATTTT.